This T cell receptor beta chain is from a study of blood T cell repertoires in COVID-19. Study information: From T cells, B-cell-depleted T cells, or PBMCs came the material, which was cDNA or gDNA.

Some clones are missing from TCRdb's copy, which holds only in-frame ones; the method was immunoSEQ multiplex PCR. The data hold 300,000 to 450,000 clones, with around 87% observed a single time. Germline CDR1 is KGHSH and CDR2 is LQKENI. The CDR3 length is 16 residues. Trimming left V 0 bases short and J 7 bases short, with 15 bases between. Sequenced material: peripheral blood. V usage is TRBV18 and J usage is TRBJ1-4; possible D gene TRBD1, 5 bases. This sequence was found in a woman aged 25 to 45 with COVID-19, enrolled during active disease. The CDR3 protein is CASSPPNRLFPEKLFF. In DNA form, the CDR3 reads TGTGCCAGCTCACCACCGAACAGGCTTTTCCCTGAAAAACTGTTTTTT.